This T cell receptor (beta chain) stems from a study of post-analysis software for immune sequencing data. Study background: Recorded subtypes: relapsing-remitting, secondary progressive, progressive-relapsing; some patients unannotated. Points from the study as a whole: Samples from one preparation batch, clustered by F measure, grouped strongly together. Compared with controls, patients had more of 4 to 6 TRBV segments, including TRBV5-6, TRBV5-1 and TRBV20-1. A significant reduction in normalized Chao1 diversity was observed in multiple sclerosis patients versus controls.

cDNA libraries for TCR beta contained unique molecular identifiers. A population of roughly 0.95 to 10 million T cells gave rise to roughly 0.5 million cDNA molecules. One entry per CDR3 protein results from TCRdb running MiXCR on the PCR reads. The table lists some 450,000 distinct CDR3 sequences, 45% of them singletons. Remarks on this clonotype: Its target is unknown.

The CDR3 runs to 15 residues. Germline V gene data show CDR1 as DFQATT and CDR2 as SNEGSKA (reference sequence). The chain couples TRBV20-1 to TRBJ2-7; 14 positions agree with TRBD2. The origin of this receptor is a girl aged 10 to 17 with multiple sclerosis. Sequences were obtained from blood. The DNA of the CDR3 is TGCAGCGCTTCAGGACTAGCGGGAGGTCCCTACGAGCAGTACTTC. Its protein is CSASGLAGGPYEQYF.